This T cell receptor (beta chain) was captured by sequencing in a study of regulatory T cells in long-lasting Graves disease. Germline V gene lookup returns CDR1 LNHNV and CDR2 YYDKDF (reference sequence). The V end was cut by 4 bases, the J end by 2 bases, with 12 bases between. The CDR3 spans 14 residues. The study, taken as a whole, reports: Having few samples may have compromised the accuracy. TCR diversity was lower in persistent Graves' patients (versus newly diagnosed ones).

Time point of the sample: persistent/refractory GD, antithyroid drugs over 5 years with positive TRAb. The TCR library was prepared using RNA isolated from PBMCs. This clonotype was observed at least ten times. Its specificity is not known. Both iRepertoire HTBI primers and Arm-PCR of CDR3 regions were used to build the TCR beta libraries. Each CDR3 protein is one row after TCRdb ran MiXCR on the multiplex PCR reads. The table includes approximately 400,000 distinct CDR3 sequences, around 22% detected once. This chain links TRBV15 with TRBJ2-7; D is possibly TRBD1 (6 bases). This specimen was peripheral blood mononuclear cells (PBMCs), taken when the disease was refractory, from a patient treated with antithyroid drugs. The sequence derives from a female donor with Graves disease. CDR3 region: CATSTLAGAYEQYF. In DNA, the CDR3 is TGTGCCACCAGCACCCTAGCAGGGGCCTACGAGCAGTACTTC.